The clone carrying this T cell receptor (beta chain) was counted between two and nine times. These data belong to a study of TIL therapy for anti-PD-1-resistant metastatic lung cancer. This CDR3 is built from 13 residues. The germline gives CDR1 LGHNA, CDR2 YNFKEQ. Between the trimmed V and J ends, which lost 4 bases and 1 base, there was a span of 7 bases. Sequencing used immunoSEQ v3. Profiling relied on immunoSEQ multiplex PCR, and the TCRdb table lists in-frame clones only, not all of them. The sample has roughly 15,000 clones; 86% are singletons. Stated time point: pre-treatment sample, taken before nivolumab and TIL therapy.

The sample here was blood, taken at baseline. This sequence was found in a person aged 25-79 years with non-small cell lung cancer. The V call is TRBV4-2, the J call TRBJ1-2; D is uncertain. CDR3 nucleotide sequence: TGTGCCAGCAGCCCTACCCGTAACTATGGCTACACCTTC. It yields the protein CASSPTRNYGYTF.